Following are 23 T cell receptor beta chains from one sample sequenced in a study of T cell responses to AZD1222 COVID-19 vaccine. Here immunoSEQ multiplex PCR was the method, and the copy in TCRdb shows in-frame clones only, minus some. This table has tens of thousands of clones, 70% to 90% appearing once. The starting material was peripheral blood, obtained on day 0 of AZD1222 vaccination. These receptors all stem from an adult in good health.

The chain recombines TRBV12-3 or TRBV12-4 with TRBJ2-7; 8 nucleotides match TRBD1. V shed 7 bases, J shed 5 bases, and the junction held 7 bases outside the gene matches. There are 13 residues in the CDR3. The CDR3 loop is CASNRQGTDEQYF. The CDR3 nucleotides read TGTGCCAGCAACAGACAGGGGACGGACGAGCAGTACTTC.

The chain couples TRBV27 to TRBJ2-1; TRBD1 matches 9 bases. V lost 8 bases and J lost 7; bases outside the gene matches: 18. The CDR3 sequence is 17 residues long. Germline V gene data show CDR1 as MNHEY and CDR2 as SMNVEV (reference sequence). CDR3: CASARPGTGRLGNEQFF. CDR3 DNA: TGTGCCAGCGCTCGCCCGGGGACAGGGAGGCTGGGGAATGAGCAGTTCTTC.

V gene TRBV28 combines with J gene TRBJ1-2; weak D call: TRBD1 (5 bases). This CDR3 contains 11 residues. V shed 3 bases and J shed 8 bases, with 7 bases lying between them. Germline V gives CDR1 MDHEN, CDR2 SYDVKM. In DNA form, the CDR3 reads TGTGCCAGCAGTTTCAGGGACGGCTACACCTTC. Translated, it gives CASSFRDGYTF.

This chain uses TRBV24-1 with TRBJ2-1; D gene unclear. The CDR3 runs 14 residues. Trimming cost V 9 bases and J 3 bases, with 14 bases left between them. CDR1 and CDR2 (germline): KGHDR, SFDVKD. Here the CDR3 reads CATGSRWGYNEQFF. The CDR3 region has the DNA TGTGCCACCGGGTCGCGCTGGGGCTACAATGAGCAGTTCTTC.

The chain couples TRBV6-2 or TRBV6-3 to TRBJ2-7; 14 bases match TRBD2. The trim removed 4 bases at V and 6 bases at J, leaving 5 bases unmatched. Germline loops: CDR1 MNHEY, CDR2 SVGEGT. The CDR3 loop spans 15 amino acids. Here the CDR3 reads CASSLRLAGGGEQYF. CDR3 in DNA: TGTGCCAGCAGTTTACGACTAGCGGGAGGGGGCGAGCAGTACTTC.

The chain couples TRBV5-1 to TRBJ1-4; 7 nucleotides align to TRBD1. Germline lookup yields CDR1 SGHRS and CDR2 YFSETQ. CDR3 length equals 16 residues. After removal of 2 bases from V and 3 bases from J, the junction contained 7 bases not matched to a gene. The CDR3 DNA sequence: TGCGCCAGCAGCTTACGGCCACAGGGGTCTAATGAAAAACTGTTTTTT. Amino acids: CASSLRPQGSNEKLFF.

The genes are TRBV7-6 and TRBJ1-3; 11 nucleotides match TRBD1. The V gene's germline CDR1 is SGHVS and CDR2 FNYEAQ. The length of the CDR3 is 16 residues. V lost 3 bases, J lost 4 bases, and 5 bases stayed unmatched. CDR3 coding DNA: TGTGCCAGCAGCTTGGGGACAGGGGGTGCCGGAAACACCATATATTTT. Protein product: CASSLGTGGAGNTIYF.

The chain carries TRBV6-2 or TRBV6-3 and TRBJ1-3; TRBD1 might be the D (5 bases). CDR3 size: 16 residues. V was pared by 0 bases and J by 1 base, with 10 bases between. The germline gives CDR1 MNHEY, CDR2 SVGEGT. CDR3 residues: CASSYSMRTSGNTIYF. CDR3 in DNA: TGTGCCAGCAGTTACTCGATGCGGACATCTGGAAACACCATATATTTT.

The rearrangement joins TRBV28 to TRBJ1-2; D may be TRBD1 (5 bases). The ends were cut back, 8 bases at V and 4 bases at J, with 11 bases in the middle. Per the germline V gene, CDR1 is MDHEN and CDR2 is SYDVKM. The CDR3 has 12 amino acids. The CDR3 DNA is TGTGCCAGCGGTGAACAGGCCTATGGCTACACCTTC. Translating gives CASGEQAYGYTF.

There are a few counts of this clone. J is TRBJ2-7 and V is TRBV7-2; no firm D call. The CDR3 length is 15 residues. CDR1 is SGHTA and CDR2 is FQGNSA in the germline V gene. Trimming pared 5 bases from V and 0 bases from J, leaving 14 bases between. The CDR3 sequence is CASSPQQLPSYEQYF. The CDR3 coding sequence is TGTGCCAGCAGCCCCCAACAACTGCCCTCCTACGAGCAGTACTTC.

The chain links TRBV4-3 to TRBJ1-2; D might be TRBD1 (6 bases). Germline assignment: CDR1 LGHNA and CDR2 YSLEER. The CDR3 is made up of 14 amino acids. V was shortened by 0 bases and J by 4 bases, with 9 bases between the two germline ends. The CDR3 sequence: CASSQEGRGYGYTF. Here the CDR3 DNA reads TGCGCCAGCAGCCAAGAAGGCAGGGGCTATGGCTACACCTTC.

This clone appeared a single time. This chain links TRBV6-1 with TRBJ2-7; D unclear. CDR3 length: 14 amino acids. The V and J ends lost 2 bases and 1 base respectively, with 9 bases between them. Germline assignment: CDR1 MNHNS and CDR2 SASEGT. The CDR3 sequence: CASSEPGRSYEQYF. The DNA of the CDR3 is TGTGCCAGCAGTGAACCGGGCAGATCCTACGAGCAGTACTTC.

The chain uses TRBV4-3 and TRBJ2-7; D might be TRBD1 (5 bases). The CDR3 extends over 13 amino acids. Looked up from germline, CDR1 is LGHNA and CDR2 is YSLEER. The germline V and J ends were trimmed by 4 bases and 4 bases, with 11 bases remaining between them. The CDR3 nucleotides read TGCGCCAGCAGCCGTTCTAAGGGGTACGAGCAGTACTTC. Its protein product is CASSRSKGYEQYF.

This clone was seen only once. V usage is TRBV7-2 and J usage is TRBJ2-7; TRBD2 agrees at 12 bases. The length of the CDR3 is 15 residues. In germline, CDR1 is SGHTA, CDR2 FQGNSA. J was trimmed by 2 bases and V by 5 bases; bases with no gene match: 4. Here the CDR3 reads CASSPTSGGPYEQYF. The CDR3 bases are TGTGCCAGCAGCCCCACTAGCGGGGGGCCCTACGAGCAGTACTTC.

DNA of the CDR3: TGTGCCAGCAGCATGGACAGGGGCTCCTACAATGAGCAGTTCTTC. Its protein is CASSMDRGSYNEQFF. The chain links TRBV5-5 to TRBJ2-1, with 9 bases identical to TRBD1. The J segment lost 0 bases and the V segment lost 4 bases, leaving 2 bases of the junction unmatched. CDR3 length equals 15 residues. Germline-derived CDR1 and CDR2 are SGHKS and YYEKEE (reference sequence).

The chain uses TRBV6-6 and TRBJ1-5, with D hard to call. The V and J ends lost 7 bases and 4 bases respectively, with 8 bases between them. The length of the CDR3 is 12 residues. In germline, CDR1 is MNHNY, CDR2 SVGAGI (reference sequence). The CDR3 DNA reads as TGTGCCAGCACCTCCTGGAATCAGCCCCAGCATTTT. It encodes CASTSWNQPQHF.

The CDR3 region is CASSLEGREETQYF. The CDR3 DNA is TGTGCCAGCAGCTTGGAGGGCAGGGAAGAGACCCAGTACTTC. The chain carries TRBV5-4 and TRBJ2-5; TRBD1 is a possible D gene (5 bases). Germline V CDR1 and CDR2: SGHNT, YYREEE (reference sequence). Trimming removed 0 bases from V and 3 bases from J, with 9 bases in between. This CDR3 spans 14 amino acids.

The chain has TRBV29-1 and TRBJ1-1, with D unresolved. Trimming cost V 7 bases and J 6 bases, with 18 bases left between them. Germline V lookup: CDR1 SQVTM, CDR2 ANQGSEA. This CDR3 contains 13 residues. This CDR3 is CSAPGLGLSEAFF. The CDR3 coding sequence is TGCAGCGCCCCTGGACTTGGCCTCTCTGAAGCTTTCTTT.

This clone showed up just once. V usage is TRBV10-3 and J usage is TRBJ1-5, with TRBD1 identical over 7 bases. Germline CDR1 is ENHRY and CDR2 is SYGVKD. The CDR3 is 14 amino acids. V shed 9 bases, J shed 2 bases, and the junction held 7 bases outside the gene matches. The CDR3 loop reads CAIGGTVGNQPQHF. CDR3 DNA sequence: TGTGCCATAGGGGGGACAGTGGGCAATCAGCCCCAGCATTTT.

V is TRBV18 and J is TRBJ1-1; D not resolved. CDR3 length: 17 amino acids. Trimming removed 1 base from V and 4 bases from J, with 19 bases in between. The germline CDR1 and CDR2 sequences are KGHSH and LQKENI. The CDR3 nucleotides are TGTGCCAGCTCACCACGGAACCGCGGGTTAGAAGCCACTGAAGCTTTCTTT. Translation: CASSPRNRGLEATEAFF.

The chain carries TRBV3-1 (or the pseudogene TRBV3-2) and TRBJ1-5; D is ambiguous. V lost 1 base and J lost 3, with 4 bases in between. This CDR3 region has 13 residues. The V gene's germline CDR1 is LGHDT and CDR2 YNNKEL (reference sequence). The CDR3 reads CASSQGHNQPQHF. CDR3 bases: TGTGCCAGCAGCCAAGGACACAATCAGCCCCAGCATTTT.

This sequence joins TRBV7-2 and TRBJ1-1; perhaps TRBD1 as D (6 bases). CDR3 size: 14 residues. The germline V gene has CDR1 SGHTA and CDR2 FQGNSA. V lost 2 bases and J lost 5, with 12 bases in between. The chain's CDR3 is CASSLIQGGTEAFF. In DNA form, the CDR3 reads TGTGCCAGCAGCTTAATACAGGGAGGGACTGAAGCTTTCTTT. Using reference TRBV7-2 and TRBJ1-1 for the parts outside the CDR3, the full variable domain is GAGVSQSPSNKVTEKGKDVELRCDPISGHTALYWYRQSLGQGLEFLIYFQGNSAPDKSGLPSDRFSAERTGGSVSTLTIQRTQQEDSAVYLCASSLIQGGTEAFFGQGTRLTVV.

CDR3 DNA: TGTGCCAGCATCACAGGGAATAATTCACCCCTCCACTTT. This translates into CASITGNNSPLHF. V and J are TRBV6-5 and TRBJ1-6; tentative D call: TRBD1 (6 bases). There are 13 residues in the CDR3. Trimming cost V 7 bases and J 5 bases, with 9 bases left between them. CDR1 MNHEY and CDR2 SVGAGI come from the germline V gene.